This T cell receptor beta chain was identified in a study of identical twins (dated by TCRdb to the mid-2010s). The study in broad terms: The study deep-sequenced TCR alpha and beta repertoires from monozygotic twins, unrelated adults of various ages and cord blood to test whether fetal clonotypes persist. To rule out contamination, the twin experiments were replicated at different times with different library preparation protocols.

Summary of the overall study and its limitations: Excess twin sharing in beta out-of-frame sequences was weaker because fewer shared sequences lowered the signal-to-noise ratio. Conclusions relied on cross-sectional statistical analysis, since the same donors could not be followed over many years. Invariant T cells such as MAIT and iNKT could partly confound zero-insertion analyses, although diverse VJ usage argued against such confounding for most clonotypes. Fewer insertions were carried by abundant cord blood beta clonotypes; a weaker similar trend was observed in young adult naive repertoires, while no such trend was observed in memory repertoires. In monozygotic twins, recombination models systematically underestimated out-of-frame TCR alpha sharing, but the models matched the sharing seen between unrelated individuals. Compared with coincidental sharing between unrelated individuals, an excess of low generation-probability sequences was observed among out-of-frame TCR alpha sequences shared between twins.

This clonotype was picked up many times. This receptor's antigen is unknown. No much larger clonotype is one base removed from it; base qualities were not supplied. The protocol used for the library was 5' RACE. The instrument given in TCRdb is Illumina HiSeq 2000. Template switching added a universal primer binding site, and the final cDNA carried a unique molecular identifier that allowed TCR cDNA molecules to be counted accurately. Specific primers in the conserved constant-segment region were used to synthesize first-strand cDNA for the TCR alpha and beta chains. To control for contamination, each cDNA library was double barcoded with a SMART-Mk sample barcode plus Illumina barcodes. TruSeq adapter sequences, together with Illumina sample barcodes, were added in two successive PCR steps. The Illumina HiSeq platform was used with custom primers to sequence TCR alpha and beta cDNA libraries. Concerning the study's data processing: MiGEC was used to process raw reads and extract unique molecular identifiers, and MiXCR was used to find CDR3 positions. Recombination models were inferred per individual with the repgenHMM and IGoR tools using an EM algorithm. Shared clonotypes were analyzed with the tcR package in R, and sharing was normalized by the product of cloneset sizes. To study raw recombination free of thymic and clonal selection effects, out-of-frame nonproductive sequences were analyzed. The public sequencing data were trimmed at Q25 with fastp and processed into clonotypes with MiXCR by TCRdb, which kept only in-frame beta chains. Each CDR3 protein appears once, grouped with its most common genes and DNA. TCRdb, not the original authors, processed these V and J calls. The sample has a few hundred thousand distinct CDR3 sequences on record, over 5.5% of them singletons. The top ten clonotypes cover more than 12% of the sample.

The CDR3 runs 14 residues from the cysteine to the phenylalanine. The sequence is cut down to CDR3 DNA, 42 bases in frame from base 1. Clipping removes 5 bases from V and 5 bases from J, with 7 as the unmatched junction base count. All donors were healthy Caucasians. Three pairs of female monozygotic twins, all aged roughly 18 to 30 years, made up the twin cohort. Positive isolation kits from Invitrogen were used to isolate the CD4+ and CD8+ T cell populations. The sample also formed part of further work on T cells expressing NK-cell markers. Per that second paper: Roughly 8 donors provided sorted CD3+CD56+NKG2C+, CD3+CD56+NKG2C- and CD3+CD56-NKG2C+ T-cell subsets, whose TCR beta-chain repertoires were profiled. Seven of the eight sequenced donors were HCMV-seropositive and one was HCMV-seronegative. To restrict sorting to alphabetaTCR-expressing T cells, an anti-gammadeltaTCR antibody was added in several experiments. In more than 5 donors, the dominant CD3+CD56+NKG2C+ clonotypes ranked among the top 10 CD8+ clonotypes, making up roughly 1.0-8% of CD8+ T cells. Those dominant clonotypes were again the most abundant among CD3+CD56-NKG2C+ cells in several donors, at about 28.3-60.1%. Whether the expanded NKG2C-expressing T cell clones were specific for HCMV antigens was left unclear. The eight sequenced donors were randomly selected healthy volunteers, three men and five women. A commercial ELISA kit detecting HCMV-specific IgG in serum was used to determine HCMV serostatus. Reads were demultiplexed and grouped by UMI with MIGEC, and clonotypes were assembled and quantified with MiTCR. To remove erroneous sequences, TCR cDNA sequences were retained only when supported by two or more reads. The tcR package was used for downstream repertoire analysis, and clonotypes were matched across fractions by CDR3 nucleotide sequence plus V segment. VDJmatch was used to annotate antigen specificity against VDJdb, with one amino acid substitution in CDR3 permitted.

Input material: CD8+ T cells sorted from blood. The sequence was obtained from a woman between 18 and 29 years old in good health. This chain joins TRBV12-3 or TRBV12-4 to TRBJ2-5, and TRBD2 aligns with 8 junction nucleotides. The CDR3 amino acid sequence is: CASSPGLARETQYF. The bases read TGTGCCAGCAGTCCTGGACTAGCTCGGGAGACCCAGTACTTC.